This T cell receptor beta chain stems from a study of Graves' ophthalmopathy and Graves' hyperthyroidism listed by TCRdb under 2018. The study in broad terms: Peripheral blood samples were taken at the time of initial diagnosis, before any treatment was given. To tell Graves' ophthalmopathy apart from Graves' hyperthyroidism, and to predict which patients would progress to ophthalmopathy, the study relied on TCR beta repertoire signatures. In total, over 130 blood samples were TCR-sequenced: 43 ophthalmopathy, approximately 75 hyperthyroidism and some 17 hyperthyroidism-to-ophthalmopathy patients. A discovery set of 100 patients (roughly 43 ophthalmopathy, under 65 stable hyperthyroidism) was enrolled to explore V-J signatures distinguishing ophthalmopathy from hyperthyroidism. The independent validation cohort included under 20 hyperthyroidism patients plus 17 patients who later progressed from hyperthyroidism to ophthalmopathy. In more than five hyperthyroidism patients, the T-cell repertoires found in thyroid tissue were compared with those found in blood. Following sample collection, hyperthyroidism patients were given methimazole at a starting dose of 30 mg daily, and ophthalmopathy patients were given high-dose intravenous methylprednisolone. What the research found in general, with its limitations: Most expanded thyroid clonotypes with a frequency above 0.001 also appeared in blood, which suggests that blood repertoires may reflect the immune response in the thyroid. In cross-validation, the 13-signature model distinguished ophthalmopathy from stable hyperthyroidism with approximately 90% sensitivity and roughly 84% specificity, while in the test set the corresponding values were roughly 80% and 75%. No statistical method was used to set the sample size in advance, and the investigators knew which group each participant was assigned to. In validation, the model predicted ophthalmopathy progression with roughly 68% sensitivity and roughly 72% specificity; about a dozen predicted patients were CT-confirmed with GO in a median of around 6 months.

For repertoire sequencing, the TCR beta CDR3 regions were amplified from RNA transcripts. The first round was an RT-PCR using HTBI primers with the Qiagen OneStep RT-PCR kit, and this first round was followed by a second-round multiplex PCR, then size selection and purification. Libraries were sequenced on an Illumina HiSeq2000 using paired-end 100 bp reads. Regarding the original processing steps: Reads were processed with SOAPnuke, discarding reads with adapters, uncalled bases, mean Phred below 15, or no exact constant-primer or identifier match. COPE v1.2.5 was used to merge the high-quality paired reads. Unique nucleotide sequences were defined as clonotypes and aligned to IMGT TRB V, D and J references using MiTCR v1.1. Analysis was restricted to V-J combinations with a frequency above 0.0001, which covered about 99% of repertoires. For each V-J combination, a TCR clonal expansion and chaos score was defined as F50 clonal expansion divided by the chaos observed in the TCRdist matrix. Welch's t-statistics and random forest were used to narrow the features down to around twelve V-J combinations, which were then fed into a naive Bayes classifier. The similarity between thyroid and blood repertoires was quantified using the Morisita-Horn index. The public reads were quality trimmed at Q25 with fastp and then assembled into clones with MiXCR by TCRdb, keeping productive beta chains. Each entry is one CDR3 protein sequence, shown with its most common DNA and genes. The authors' filters were not applied to this entry. The sample table lists about 23,000 distinct CDR3 sequences, roughly 50% of them with a count of one. The top ten clones comprise 6% to 8% of the sample.

CDR1 and CDR2, looked up from the germline V gene (reference sequence), are LGHDT and YNNKEL. V loses 4 bases, J loses 2 bases, and the germline ends lie 14 bases apart. The CDR3 measures 15 amino acids from cysteine to phenylalanine. Just the 45-base CDR3 DNA is kept, in frame starting at base 1. A patient counted as having stable hyperthyroidism if there was no progression to ophthalmopathy within 18 months of follow-up. Hyperthyroidism patients were newly diagnosed, with disease duration under 2 months, and aged 18 to 65 years. Patients with other autoimmune diseases, uncontrolled infections, pregnancy or lactation were excluded. Clinical symptoms, serum thyroxine, TRAb, thyroid ultrasound and orbital computed tomography formed the basis of the diagnosis. Using Ficoll-Paque density gradient centrifugation, PBMCs were isolated from approximately 11 ml of fresh peripheral blood. Total RNA was extracted with Trizol reagent and quality-checked on an Agilent 2100 Bioanalyzer.

This clonotype was recorded at least ten times. It lacks a known antigen. No per-base quality is available; no much larger clone lies one base away. Sequenced material: peripheral blood. The chain is encoded by TRBV3-1 joined to TRBJ1-1; tentative D gene TRBD1, with 5 bases matching. This receptor was taken from an adult woman with stable Graves' hyperthyroidism. The CDR3 in this case is CASSPWGGKNTEAFF. The nucleotide sequence is given as TGTGCCAGCAGCCCATGGGGCGGGAAAAACACTGAAGCTTTCTTT.